The 15 T cell receptor beta chains below all came from one sample that was sequenced in a study of lung T cells in sarcoidosis with Löfgren's syndrome. TCRdb used MiXCR to reprocess the reads, holding one entry per CDR3 protein. Of 2,500 to 3,500 distinct CDR3 sequences listed, around a sixth are singletons. Material for sequencing was CD4+ T cells from bronchoalveolar lavage. These receptors came from a human donor with sarcoidosis (Löfgren's syndrome or another form), or a control subject (not recorded which).

By share, this clonotype ranks as medium-sized (0.01 to 0.1%). The genes are TRBV12-3 or TRBV12-4 and TRBJ2-1; D is perhaps TRBD2 (7 bases). Trimming removed 11 bases from V and 2 bases from J, with 13 bases in between. The CDR3 totals 13 residues. In DNA form, the CDR3 reads TGTGCCCTGAGGGGGGGCCCCTACAATGAGCAGTTCTTC. It specifies CALRGGPYNEQFF.

In regard to this clonotype: At one boundary the junction diverges from the germline segment, which might be a read error. The rearrangement uses TRBV6-2 or TRBV6-3 and TRBJ2-1; no clear D. CDR3 length equals 12 residues. Germline V lookup: CDR1 MNHEY, CDR2 SVGEGT. The CDR3 reads CASSMTYDEQFF. CDR3 in DNA: TGTGCCAGCAGCATGACCTACGATGAGCAGTTCTTC.

The rearrangement links TRBV19 to TRBJ2-7; D is perhaps TRBD1 or TRBD2 (5 bases each). Trimming removed 1 base at V and 2 bases at J, with 9 bases between. CDR1 and CDR2 (germline): LNHDA, SQIVND (reference sequence). The CDR3 is 14 amino acids. The CDR3 nucleotides are TGTGCCAGTAGTATAGTTGGGGGTACCTACGAGCAGTACTTC. This sequence encodes CASSIVGGTYEQYF. Drawing the rest from reference TRBV19 and TRBJ2-7, the complete variable domain is DGGITQSPKYLFRKEGQNVTLSCEQNLNHDAMYWYRQDPGQGLRLIYYSQIVNDFQKGDIAEGYSVSREKKESFPLTVTSAQKNPTAFYLCASSIVGGTYEQYFGPGTRLTVT.

This clonotype is judged large. The gene calls are TRBV2 and TRBJ2-3; D possibly corresponds to TRBD2 (6 bases). CDR3 length equals 13 residues. Germline loops: CDR1 SNHLY, CDR2 FYNNEI. V lost 3 bases, J lost 7 bases, and 11 bases lay in between. This chain's CDR3 is CASSDVSGYTQYF. As DNA, the CDR3 is TGTGCCAGCAGTGATGTTAGCGGATATACGCAGTATTTT.

This clonotype is categorized as medium-sized (0.01 to 0.1%). V and J are TRBV2 and TRBJ1-2, with D maybe TRBD1 (6 bases). The CDR3 covers 13 residues. Trimming took off 5 bases at V and 8 bases at J, with 15 bases between the two ends. The germline gives CDR1 SNHLY, CDR2 FYNNEI. CDR3 in DNA: TGTGCCAGCAGTACAGGGAGGTATGACGGCTACACCTTC. This translates into CASSTGRYDGYTF.

The sample holds many counts of this clonotype. This sequence joins TRBV9 and TRBJ1-5; unclear D gene. CDR3 length: 13 amino acids. V was pared by 4 bases and J by 7 bases, with 12 bases between. Germline CDR1 is SGDLS and CDR2 is YYNGEE. CDR3 region: CASSLDGGQPQHF. DNA for the CDR3: TGTGCCAGCAGCCTAGATGGAGGGCAGCCCCAGCATTTT.

By proportion, this clonotype is medium-sized. This rearrangement joins TRBV5-1 to TRBJ2-3; perhaps D is TRBD1 or TRBD2 (5 bases each). CDR3 size: 18 residues. V was clipped by 1 base and J by 0 bases, with 18 bases between them. Germline CDR1 and CDR2: SGHRS and YFSETQ. The CDR3 sequence: CASSLNPSGRLSTDTQYF. Written as DNA, the CDR3 is TGCGCCAGCAGCTTGAACCCCTCGGGGCGGCTAAGCACAGATACGCAGTATTTT.

This clonotype is medium-sized (0.01 to 0.1%) in the sample. V and J are TRBV9 and TRBJ2-5, with no clear D. Germline V CDR1 and CDR2: SGDLS, YYNGEE. This CDR3 has 13 amino acids. The V and J ends lost 3 bases and 5 bases respectively, with 11 bases between them. This CDR3 is CASSANVGETQYF. The CDR3 nucleotides are TGTGCCAGCAGCGCAAACGTCGGGGAGACCCAGTACTTC.

This clonotype is medium-sized (0.01 to 0.1%) within its sample. The chain joins TRBV20-1 to TRBJ1-1; D is unresolved. V was pared by 3 bases and J by 1 base, with 15 bases between. The CDR3 length is 15 residues. In germline, CDR1 is DFQATT, CDR2 SNEGSKA (reference sequence). CDR3 DNA sequence: TGCAGTGCTAGGAGTGCTGGCACCCGGAACACTGAAGCTTTCTTT. Residues: CSARSAGTRNTEAFF.

A remark on this clonotype: Since no conserved phenylalanine or tryptophan closes the CDR3, a read error is the likely cause. The V and J genes are TRBV20-1 and TRBJ1-2; D gene uncertain. In germline, CDR1 is DFQATT, CDR2 SNEGSKA (reference sequence). Trimming removed 5 bases from V and 8 bases from J, with 21 bases in between. The length of the CDR3 is 14 residues. The CDR3 DNA follows: TGCAGTGCTCAAGGGTCTCTGCAAGGAGGCGGCTACACCTCT. Its protein is CSAQGSLQGGGYTS.

Sample share makes this clonotype large. The V and J genes are TRBV2 and TRBJ1-6; 9 bases agree with TRBD1. With V trimmed by 7 bases and J by 6 bases, 4 bases remained unmatched. CDR3 length: 14 amino acids. From germline, CDR1 is SNHLY and CDR2 FYNNEI. CDR3 bases: TGTGCCAGCACCCAACAGGGGGCTAATTCACCCCTCCACTTT. Translated: CASTQQGANSPLHF. Based on the CDR3 plus reference TRBV2 and TRBJ1-6, the full variable domain is EPEVTQTPSHQVTQMGQEVILRCVPISNHLYFYWYRQILGQKVEFLVSFYNNEISEKSEIFDDQFSVERPDGSNFTLKIRSTKLEDSAMYFCASTQQGANSPLHFGNGTRLTVT.

In its sample, this clonotype was seen a few times. The chain recombines TRBV7-3 with TRBJ2-3; D remains unclear. Germline loops: CDR1 SGHTA, CDR2 FQGTGA. Trimming shortened V by 5 bases and J by 2 bases, and 8 bases separated the two germline ends. This CDR3 comprises 13 residues. As DNA, the CDR3 is TGTGCCAGCAGCCCCGGGTACACAGATACGCAGTATTTT. It specifies CASSPGYTDTQYF.

This clonotype is medium-sized. The V gene is TRBV7-2, the J gene TRBJ1-5; 8 positions match TRBD1. From germline, CDR1 is SGHTA and CDR2 FQGNSA. V lost 5 bases, J lost 4 bases, and 4 bases stayed unmatched. The CDR3 totals 14 residues. The CDR3 region is CASSQTGVNQPQHF. For the CDR3, the DNA is TGTGCCAGCAGCCAGACAGGGGTGAATCAGCCCCAGCATTTT.

This clonotype rates as medium-sized. The CDR3 is CASRAGGARADTQYF. The CDR3 DNA follows: TGTGCCAGCCGAGCGGGGGGGGCTCGTGCAGATACGCAGTATTTT. The V call is TRBV2, the J call TRBJ2-3; 10 nucleotides align to TRBD2. The germline V gene has CDR1 SNHLY and CDR2 FYNNEI. The J segment lost 4 bases and the V segment lost 8 bases, leaving 9 bases of the junction unmatched. CDR3 length: 15 residues.

In its sample, this clonotype ranks as medium-sized. V and J are TRBV2 and TRBJ1-3; 10 bases line up with TRBD1. J was trimmed by 3 bases and V by 6 bases; bases with no gene match: 5. Germline assignment: CDR1 SNHLY and CDR2 FYNNEI. The CDR3 extends over 15 amino acids. This CDR3 is CASSVDRGLGNTIYF. CDR3 sequence (DNA): TGTGCCAGCAGCGTTGACAGGGGGCTTGGAAACACCATATATTTT. Looking up the rest from reference TRBV2 and TRBJ1-3 gives the full variable domain: EPEVTQTPSHQVTQMGQEVILRCVPISNHLYFYWYRQILGQKVEFLVSFYNNEISEKSEIFDDQFSVERPDGSNFTLKIRSTKLEDSAMYFCASSVDRGLGNTIYFGEGSWLTVV.